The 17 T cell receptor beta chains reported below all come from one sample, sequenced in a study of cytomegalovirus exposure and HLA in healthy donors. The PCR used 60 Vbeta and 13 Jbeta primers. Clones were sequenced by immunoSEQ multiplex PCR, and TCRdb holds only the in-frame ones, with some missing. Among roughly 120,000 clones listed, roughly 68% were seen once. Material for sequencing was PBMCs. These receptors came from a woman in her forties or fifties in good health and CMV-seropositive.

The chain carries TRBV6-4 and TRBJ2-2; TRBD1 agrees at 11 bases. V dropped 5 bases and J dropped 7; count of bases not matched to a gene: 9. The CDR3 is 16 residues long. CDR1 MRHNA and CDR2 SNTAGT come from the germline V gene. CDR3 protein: CASSYGTGGRNGELFF. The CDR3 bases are TGTGCCAGCAGTTACGGGACAGGGGGTCGGAACGGGGAGCTGTTTTTT.

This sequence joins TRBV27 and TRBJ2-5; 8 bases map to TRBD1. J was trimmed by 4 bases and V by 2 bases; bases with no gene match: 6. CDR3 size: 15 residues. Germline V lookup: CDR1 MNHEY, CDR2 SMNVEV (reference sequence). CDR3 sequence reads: CASSLSSGGLETQYF. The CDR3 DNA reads TGTGCCAGCAGTTTAAGCTCAGGGGGCTTAGAGACCCAGTACTTC.

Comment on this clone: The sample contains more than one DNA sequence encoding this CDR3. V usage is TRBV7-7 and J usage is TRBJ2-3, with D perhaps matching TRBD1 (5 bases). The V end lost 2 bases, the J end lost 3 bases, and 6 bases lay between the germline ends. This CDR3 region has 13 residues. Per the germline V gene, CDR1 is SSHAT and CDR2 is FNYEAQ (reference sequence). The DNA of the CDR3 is TGTGCCAGCAGCTTATCAGGGACAGATACGCAGTATTTT. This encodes CASSLSGTDTQYF.

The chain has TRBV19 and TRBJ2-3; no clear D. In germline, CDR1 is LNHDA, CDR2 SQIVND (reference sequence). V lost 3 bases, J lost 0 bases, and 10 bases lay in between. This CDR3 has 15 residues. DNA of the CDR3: TGTGCCAGTAGTATGGCAGTTCAGAGCACAGATACGCAGTATTTT. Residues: CASSMAVQSTDTQYF. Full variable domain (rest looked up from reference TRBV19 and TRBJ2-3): DGGITQSPKYLFRKEGQNVTLSCEQNLNHDAMYWYRQDPGQGLRLIYYSQIVNDFQKGDIAEGYSVSREKKESFPLTVTSAQKNPTAFYLCASSMAVQSTDTQYFGPGTRLTVL.

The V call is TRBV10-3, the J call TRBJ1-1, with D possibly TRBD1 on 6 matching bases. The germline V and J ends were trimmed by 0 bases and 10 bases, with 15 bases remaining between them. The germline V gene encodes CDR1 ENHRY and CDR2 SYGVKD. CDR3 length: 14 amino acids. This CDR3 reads CAISESGGPGRAFF. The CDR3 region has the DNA TGTGCCATCAGTGAGTCGGGGGGGCCAGGACGAGCTTTCTTT.

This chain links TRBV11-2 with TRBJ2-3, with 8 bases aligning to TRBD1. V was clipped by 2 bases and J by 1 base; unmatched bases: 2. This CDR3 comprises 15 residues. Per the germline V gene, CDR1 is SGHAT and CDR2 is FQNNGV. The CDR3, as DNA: TGTGCCAGCAGCTTAACCAGGGGGCGCACAGATACGCAGTATTTT. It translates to CASSLTRGRTDTQYF.

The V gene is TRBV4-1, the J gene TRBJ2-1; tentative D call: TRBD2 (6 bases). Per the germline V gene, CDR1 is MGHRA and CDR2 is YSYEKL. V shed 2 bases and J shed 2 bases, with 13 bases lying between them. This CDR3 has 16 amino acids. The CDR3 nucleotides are TGCGCCAGCAGCCAACTCGGACTAACGGCCTACAATGAGCAGTTCTTC. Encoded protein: CASSQLGLTAYNEQFF.

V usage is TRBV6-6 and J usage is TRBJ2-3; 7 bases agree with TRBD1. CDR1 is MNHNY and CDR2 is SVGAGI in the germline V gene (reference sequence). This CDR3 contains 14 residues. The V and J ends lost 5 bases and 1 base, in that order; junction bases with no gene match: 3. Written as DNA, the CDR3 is TGTGCCAGCAGTGACAGGGTTCGCACAGATACGCAGTATTTT. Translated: CASSDRVRTDTQYF.

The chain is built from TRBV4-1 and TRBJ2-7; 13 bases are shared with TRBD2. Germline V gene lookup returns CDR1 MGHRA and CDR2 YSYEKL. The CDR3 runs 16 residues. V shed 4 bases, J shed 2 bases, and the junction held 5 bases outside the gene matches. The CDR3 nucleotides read TGCGCCAGCAGCCTGACTAGCGGGGGGCAAGCCTACGAGCAGTACTTC. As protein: CASSLTSGGQAYEQYF.

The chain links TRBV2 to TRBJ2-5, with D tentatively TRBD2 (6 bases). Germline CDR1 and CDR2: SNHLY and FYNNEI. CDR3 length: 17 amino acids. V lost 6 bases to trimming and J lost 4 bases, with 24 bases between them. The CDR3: CASSAGPGAFRGETQYF. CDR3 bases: TGTGCCAGCAGCGCCGGTCCGGGAGCCTTTAGGGGAGAGACCCAGTACTTC.

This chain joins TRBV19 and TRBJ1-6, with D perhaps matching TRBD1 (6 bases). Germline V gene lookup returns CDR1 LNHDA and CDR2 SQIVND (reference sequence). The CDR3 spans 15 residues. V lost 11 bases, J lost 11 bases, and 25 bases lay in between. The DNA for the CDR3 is TGTGCCGCTAAACCTGACAGGTCGGATCGGGCACCCCTCCACTTT. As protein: CAAKPDRSDRAPLHF.

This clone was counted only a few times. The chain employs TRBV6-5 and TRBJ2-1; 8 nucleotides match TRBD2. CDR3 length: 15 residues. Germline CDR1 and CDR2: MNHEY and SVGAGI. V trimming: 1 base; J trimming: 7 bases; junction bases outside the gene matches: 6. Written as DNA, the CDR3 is TGTGCCAGCAGTTACTTACGGGGGGGCGGAAATGAGCAGTTCTTC. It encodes CASSYLRGGGNEQFF.

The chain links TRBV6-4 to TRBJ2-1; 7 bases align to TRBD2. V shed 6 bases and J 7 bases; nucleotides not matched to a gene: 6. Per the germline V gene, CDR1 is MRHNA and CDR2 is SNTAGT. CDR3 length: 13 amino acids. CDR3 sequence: CASRTGGRNEQFF. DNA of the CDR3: TGTGCCAGCAGGACGGGGGGAAGGAATGAGCAGTTCTTC.

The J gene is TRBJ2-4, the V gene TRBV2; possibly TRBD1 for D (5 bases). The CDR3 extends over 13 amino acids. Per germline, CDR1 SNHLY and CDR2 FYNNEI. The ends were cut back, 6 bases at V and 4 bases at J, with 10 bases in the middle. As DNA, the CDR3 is TGTGCCAGCAGGACGGACAAAAAAAACATTCAGTACTTC. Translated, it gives CASRTDKKNIQYF.

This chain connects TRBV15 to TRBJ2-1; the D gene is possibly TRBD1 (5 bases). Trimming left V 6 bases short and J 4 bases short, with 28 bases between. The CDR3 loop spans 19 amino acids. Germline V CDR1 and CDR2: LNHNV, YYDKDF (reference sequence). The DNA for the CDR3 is TGTGCCACCAGAAGACCCCAAGTGGCAGGGCCACCGAAATACAATGAGCAGTTCTTC. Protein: CATRRPQVAGPPKYNEQFF.

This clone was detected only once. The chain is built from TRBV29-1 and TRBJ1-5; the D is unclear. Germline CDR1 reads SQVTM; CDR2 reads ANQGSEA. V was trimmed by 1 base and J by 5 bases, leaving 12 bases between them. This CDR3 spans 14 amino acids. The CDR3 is CSVEVGDGDQPQHF. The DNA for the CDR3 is TGCAGCGTTGAAGTCGGAGACGGGGATCAGCCCCAGCATTTT.

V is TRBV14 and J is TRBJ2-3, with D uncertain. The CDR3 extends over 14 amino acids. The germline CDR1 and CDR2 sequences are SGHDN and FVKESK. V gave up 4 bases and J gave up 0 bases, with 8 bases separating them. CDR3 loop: CASSPVLSTDTQYF. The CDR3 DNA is TGTGCCAGCAGCCCGGTGCTTAGCACAGATACGCAGTATTTT. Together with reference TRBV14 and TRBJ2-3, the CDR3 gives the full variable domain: EAGVTQFPSHSVIEKGQTVTLRCDPISGHDNLYWYRRVMGKEIKFLLHFVKESKQDESGMPNNRFLAERTGGTYSTLKVQPAELEDSGVYFCASSPVLSTDTQYFGPGTRLTVL.